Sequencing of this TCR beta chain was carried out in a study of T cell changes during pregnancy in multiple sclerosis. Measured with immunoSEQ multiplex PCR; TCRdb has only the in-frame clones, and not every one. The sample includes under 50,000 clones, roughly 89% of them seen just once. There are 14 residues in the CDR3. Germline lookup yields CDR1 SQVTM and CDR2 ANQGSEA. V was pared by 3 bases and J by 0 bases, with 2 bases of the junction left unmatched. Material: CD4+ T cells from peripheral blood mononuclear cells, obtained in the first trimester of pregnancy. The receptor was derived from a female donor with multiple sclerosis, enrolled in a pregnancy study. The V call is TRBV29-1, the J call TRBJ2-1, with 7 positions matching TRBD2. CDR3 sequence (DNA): TGCAGCGTTGAGCGGGAGAGCTCCTACAATGAGCAGTTCTTC. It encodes CSVERESSYNEQFF.